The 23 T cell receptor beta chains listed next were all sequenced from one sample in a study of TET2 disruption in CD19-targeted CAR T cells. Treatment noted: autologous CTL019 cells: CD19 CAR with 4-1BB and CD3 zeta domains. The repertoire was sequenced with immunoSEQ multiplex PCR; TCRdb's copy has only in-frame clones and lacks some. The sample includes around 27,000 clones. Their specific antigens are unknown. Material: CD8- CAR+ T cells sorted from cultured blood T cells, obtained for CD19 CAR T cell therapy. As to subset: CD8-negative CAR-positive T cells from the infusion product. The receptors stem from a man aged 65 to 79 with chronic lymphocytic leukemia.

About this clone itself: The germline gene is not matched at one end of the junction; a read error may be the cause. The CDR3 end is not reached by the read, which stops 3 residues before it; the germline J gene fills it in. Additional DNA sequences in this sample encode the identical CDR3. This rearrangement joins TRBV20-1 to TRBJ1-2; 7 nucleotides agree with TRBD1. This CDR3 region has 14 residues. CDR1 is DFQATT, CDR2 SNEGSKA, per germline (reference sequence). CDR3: CSARDARGNYGYTF. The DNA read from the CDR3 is TGCAGTGCTAGAGACGCCAGGGGGAACTATGGT.

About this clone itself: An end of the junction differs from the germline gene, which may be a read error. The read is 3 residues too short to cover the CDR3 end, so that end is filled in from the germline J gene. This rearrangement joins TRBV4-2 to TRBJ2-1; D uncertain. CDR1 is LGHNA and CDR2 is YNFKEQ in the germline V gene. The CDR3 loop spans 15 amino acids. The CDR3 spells CASSQDLASYNEQFF. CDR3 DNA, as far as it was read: TGCGCCAGCAGCCAAGATTTAGCATCCTACAATGAG.

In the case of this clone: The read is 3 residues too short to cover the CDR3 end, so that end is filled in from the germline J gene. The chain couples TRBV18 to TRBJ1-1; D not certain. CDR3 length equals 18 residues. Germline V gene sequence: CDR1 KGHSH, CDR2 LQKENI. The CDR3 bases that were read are TGTGCCAGCTCACCGACTCATACTCCGGGTTCGGTGGCAGATACG. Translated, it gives CASSPTHTPGSVADT. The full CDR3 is CASSPTHTPGSVADTAFF.

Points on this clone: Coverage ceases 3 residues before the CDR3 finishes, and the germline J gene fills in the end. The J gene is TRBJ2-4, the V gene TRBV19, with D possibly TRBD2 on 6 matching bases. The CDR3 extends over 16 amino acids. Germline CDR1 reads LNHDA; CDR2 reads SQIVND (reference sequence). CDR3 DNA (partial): TGTGCCAGTATTGAACGTATGGGGGGTCGTAAAGAGACT. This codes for CASIERMGGRKET. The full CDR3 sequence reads CASIERMGGRKETQYF.

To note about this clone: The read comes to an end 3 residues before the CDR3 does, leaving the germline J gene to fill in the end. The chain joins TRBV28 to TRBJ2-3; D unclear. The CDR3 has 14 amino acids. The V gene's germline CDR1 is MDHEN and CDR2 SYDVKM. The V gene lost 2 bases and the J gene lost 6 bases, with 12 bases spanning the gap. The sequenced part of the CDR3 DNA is TGTGCCAGCAGTTTAGGCTCCGCCGGGGATACG. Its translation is CASSLGSAGDT. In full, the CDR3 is CASSLGSAGDTQYF.

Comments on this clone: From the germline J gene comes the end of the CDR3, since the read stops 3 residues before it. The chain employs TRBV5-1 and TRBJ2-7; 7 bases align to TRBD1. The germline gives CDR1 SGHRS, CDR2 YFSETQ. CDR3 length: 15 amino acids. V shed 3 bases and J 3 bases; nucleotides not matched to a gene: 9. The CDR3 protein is CASSSHETGRYEQYF. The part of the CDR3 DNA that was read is TGCGCCAGCAGCTCGCATGAGACAGGGCGCTACGAG.

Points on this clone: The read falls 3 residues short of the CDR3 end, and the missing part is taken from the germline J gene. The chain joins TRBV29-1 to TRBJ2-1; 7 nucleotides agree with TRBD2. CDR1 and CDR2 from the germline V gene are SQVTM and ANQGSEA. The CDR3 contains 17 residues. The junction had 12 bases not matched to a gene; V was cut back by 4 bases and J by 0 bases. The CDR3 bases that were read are TGCAGCGTTGGCCCACCGCGGGGGTTCAGCTCCTACAATGAG. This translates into CSVGPPRGFSSYNE. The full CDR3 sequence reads CSVGPPRGFSSYNEQFF.

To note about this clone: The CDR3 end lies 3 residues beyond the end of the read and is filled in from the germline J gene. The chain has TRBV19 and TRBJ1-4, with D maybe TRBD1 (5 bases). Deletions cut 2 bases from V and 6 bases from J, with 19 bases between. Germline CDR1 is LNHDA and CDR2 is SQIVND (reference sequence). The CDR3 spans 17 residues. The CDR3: CASSITLGLTSDEKLFF. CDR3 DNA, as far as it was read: TGTGCCAGTAGTATAACTCTGGGACTAACCTCGGATGAAAAA.

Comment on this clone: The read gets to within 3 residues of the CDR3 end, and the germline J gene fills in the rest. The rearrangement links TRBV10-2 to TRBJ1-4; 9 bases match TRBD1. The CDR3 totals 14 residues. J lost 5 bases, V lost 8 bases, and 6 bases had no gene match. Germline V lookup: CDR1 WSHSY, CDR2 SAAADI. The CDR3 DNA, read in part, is TGCGCCAGCGCTTCCGGACAGGGGAATGAAAAA. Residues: CASASGQGNEK. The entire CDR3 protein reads CASASGQGNEKLFF.

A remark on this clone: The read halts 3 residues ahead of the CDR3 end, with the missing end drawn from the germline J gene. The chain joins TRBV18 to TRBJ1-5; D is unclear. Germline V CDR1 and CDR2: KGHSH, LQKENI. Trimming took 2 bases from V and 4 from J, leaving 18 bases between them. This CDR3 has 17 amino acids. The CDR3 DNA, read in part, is TGTGCCAGCTCACCAGCAGGAGGTCAGCCCCCAAATCAGCCC. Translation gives CASSPAGGQPPNQP. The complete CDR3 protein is CASSPAGGQPPNQPQHF.

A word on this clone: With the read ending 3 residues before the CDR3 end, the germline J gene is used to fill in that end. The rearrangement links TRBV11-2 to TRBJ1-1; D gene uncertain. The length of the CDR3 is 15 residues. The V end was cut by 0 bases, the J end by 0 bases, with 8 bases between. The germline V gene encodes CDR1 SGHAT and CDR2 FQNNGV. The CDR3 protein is CASSLDPVMNTEAFF. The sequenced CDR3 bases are TGTGCCAGCAGCTTAGATCCGGTCATGAACACTGAA.

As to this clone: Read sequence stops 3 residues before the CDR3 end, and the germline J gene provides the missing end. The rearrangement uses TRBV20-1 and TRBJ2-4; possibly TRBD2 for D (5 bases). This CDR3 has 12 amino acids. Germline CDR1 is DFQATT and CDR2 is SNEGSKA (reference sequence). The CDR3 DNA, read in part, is TGCAGTGCTACTCCGGGGAAGAAGACT. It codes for CSATPGKKT. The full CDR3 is CSATPGKKTQYF.

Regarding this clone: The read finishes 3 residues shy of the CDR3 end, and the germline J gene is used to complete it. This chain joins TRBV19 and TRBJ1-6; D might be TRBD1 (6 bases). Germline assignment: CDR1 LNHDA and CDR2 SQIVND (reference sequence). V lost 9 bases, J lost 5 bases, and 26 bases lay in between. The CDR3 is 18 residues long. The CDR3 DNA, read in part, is TGTGCCAGCCGGGGGGCAGGATCGCGGGCTTTGGATAATTCACCC. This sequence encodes CASRGAGSRALDNSP. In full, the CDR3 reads CASRGAGSRALDNSPLHF.

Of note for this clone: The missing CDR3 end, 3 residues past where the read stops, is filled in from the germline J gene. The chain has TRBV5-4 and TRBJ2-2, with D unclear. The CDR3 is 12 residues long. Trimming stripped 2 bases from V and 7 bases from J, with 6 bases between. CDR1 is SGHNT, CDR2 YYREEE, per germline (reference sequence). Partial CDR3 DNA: TGTGCCAGCAGCTTATACAGCGGGGAG. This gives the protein CASSLYSGE. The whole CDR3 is CASSLYSGELFF.

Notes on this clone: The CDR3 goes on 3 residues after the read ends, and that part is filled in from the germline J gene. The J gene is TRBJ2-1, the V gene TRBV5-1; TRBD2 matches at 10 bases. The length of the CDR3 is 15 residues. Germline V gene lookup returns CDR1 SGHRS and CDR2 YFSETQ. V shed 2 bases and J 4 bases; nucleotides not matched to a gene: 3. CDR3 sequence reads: CASSLSSGGYNEQFF. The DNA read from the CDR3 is TGCGCCAGCAGCTTATCTAGCGGGGGATACAATGAG. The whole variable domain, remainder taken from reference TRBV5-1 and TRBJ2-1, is KAGVTQTPRYLIKTRGQQVTLSCSPISGHRSVSWYQQTPGQGLQFLFEYFSETQRNKGNFPGRFSGRQFSNSRSEMNVSTLELGDSALYLCASSLSSGGYNEQFFGPGTRLTVL.

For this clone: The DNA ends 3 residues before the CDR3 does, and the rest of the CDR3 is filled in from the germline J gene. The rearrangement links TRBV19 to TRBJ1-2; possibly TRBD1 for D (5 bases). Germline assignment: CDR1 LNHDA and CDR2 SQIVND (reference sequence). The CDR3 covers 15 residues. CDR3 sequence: CASTNVGTPKQPYTF. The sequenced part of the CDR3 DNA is TGTGCCAGTACCAATGTGGGGACTCCTAAGCAGCCC.

CDR3 DNA (partial): TGTGCCAGCAGTTTCGTGGTTCGGGAGACC. Translating it yields CASSFVVRET. In full, the CDR3 reads CASSFVVRETQYF. The chain uses TRBV12-3 or TRBV12-4 and TRBJ2-5; D is unclear. The read ends 3 residues early relative to the CDR3; the germline J gene fills the gap. Trimming took off 3 bases at V and 5 bases at J, with 10 bases between the two ends. CDR3 size: 13 residues.

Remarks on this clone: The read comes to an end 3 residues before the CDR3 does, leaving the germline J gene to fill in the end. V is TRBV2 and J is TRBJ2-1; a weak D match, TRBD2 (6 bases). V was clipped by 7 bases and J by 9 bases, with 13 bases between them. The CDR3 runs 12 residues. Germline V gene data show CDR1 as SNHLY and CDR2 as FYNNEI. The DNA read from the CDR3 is TGTGCCAGCAACCGGGACTTCAGTGAG. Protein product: CASNRDFSE. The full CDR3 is CASNRDFSEQFF.

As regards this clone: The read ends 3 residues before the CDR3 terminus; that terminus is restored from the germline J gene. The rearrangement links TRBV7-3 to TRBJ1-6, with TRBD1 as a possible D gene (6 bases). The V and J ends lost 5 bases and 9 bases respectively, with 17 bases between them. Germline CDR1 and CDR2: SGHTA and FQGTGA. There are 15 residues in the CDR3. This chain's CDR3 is CASSPYTGSGSPLHF. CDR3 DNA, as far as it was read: TGTGCCAGCAGCCCCTACACAGGGTCGGGTTCACCC.

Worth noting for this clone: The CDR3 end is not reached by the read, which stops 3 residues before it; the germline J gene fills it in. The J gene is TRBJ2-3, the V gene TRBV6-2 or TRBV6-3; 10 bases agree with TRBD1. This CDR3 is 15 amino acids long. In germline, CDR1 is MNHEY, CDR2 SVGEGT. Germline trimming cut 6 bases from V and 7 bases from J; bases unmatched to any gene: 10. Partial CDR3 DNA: TGTGCCAGCAGCTCCGTCAGGACAGGGGGGAATACG. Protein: CASSSVRTGGNT. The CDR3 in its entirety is CASSSVRTGGNTQYF.

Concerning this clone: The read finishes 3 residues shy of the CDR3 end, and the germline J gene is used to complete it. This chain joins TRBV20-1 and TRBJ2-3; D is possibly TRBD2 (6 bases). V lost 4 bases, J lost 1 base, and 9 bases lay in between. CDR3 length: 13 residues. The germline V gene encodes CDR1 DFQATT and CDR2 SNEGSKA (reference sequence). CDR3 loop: CSATGTGTDTQYF. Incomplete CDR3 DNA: TGCAGTGCTACCGGGACTGGCACAGATACG.

Partial CDR3 DNA: TGTGCCAGCAGTTTTACAGGGTTAGGGTCACCC. Protein product: CASSFTGLGSP. The complete CDR3 protein is CASSFTGLGSPLHF. The chain couples TRBV3-1 (or the pseudogene TRBV3-2) to TRBJ1-6, with D maybe TRBD1 (6 bases). The CDR3 goes on 3 residues after the read ends, and that part is filled in from the germline J gene. The V end was cut by 6 bases, the J end by 10 bases, with 16 bases between. Germline loops: CDR1 LGHDT, CDR2 YNNKEL (reference sequence). There are 14 residues in the CDR3.

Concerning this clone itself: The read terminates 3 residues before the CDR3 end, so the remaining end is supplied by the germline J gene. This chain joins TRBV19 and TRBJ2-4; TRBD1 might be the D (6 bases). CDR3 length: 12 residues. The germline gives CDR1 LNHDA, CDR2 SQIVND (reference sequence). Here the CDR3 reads CASSIAGETQYF. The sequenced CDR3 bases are TGTGCCAGTAGTATAGCAGGGGAGACT.